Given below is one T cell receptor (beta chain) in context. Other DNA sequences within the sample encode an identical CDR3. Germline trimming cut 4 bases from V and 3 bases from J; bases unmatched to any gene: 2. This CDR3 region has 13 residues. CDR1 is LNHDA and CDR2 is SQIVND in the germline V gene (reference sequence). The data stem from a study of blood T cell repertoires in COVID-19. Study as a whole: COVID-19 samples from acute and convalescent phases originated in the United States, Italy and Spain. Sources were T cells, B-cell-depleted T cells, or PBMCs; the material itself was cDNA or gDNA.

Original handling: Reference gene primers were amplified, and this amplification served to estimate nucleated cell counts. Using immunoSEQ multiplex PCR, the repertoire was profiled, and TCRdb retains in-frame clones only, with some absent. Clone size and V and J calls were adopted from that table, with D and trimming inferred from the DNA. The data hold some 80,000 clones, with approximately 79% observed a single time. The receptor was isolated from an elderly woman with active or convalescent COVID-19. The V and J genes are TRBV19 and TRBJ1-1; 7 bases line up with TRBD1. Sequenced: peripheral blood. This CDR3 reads CASSTGGYTEAFF. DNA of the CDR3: TGTGCCAGTAGTACAGGGGGTTACACTGAAGCTTTCTTT.